The following is a T cell receptor beta chain sequence with its context. As yet, its antigen is unknown. Heparinized whole blood, 5 to 8 ml, came from each donor. These data come from a study of T cell clonality in common variable immunodeficiency. Repertoires were generated with immunoSEQ multiplex PCR, while TCRdb's copy carries only in-frame clones and drops some. The sample shows fewer than 55,000 clones, none of them appearing just once. Study findings and constraints: In common variable immunodeficiency, TCR beta chains reportedly carried fewer deletions and N-nucleotide insertions. CVID subjects showed higher TCRbeta clonality than healthy controls.

Sequencing was performed on peripheral blood mononuclear cells. The sequence derives from a person aged 18 to 75 in good health.

CDR3 DNA (partial): TGTGCCAGCAGCCCCGCCGGGACTAGCGGGATCACAGATACC. This encodes CASSPAGTSGITDT. The whole CDR3 sequence reads CASSPAGTSGITDTYTF. The chain employs TRBV7-3 and TRBJ1-2; a possible D gene is TRBD1 (5 bases). The CDR3 extends 3 residues past the end of the read, so its final part is completed from the germline J gene. The CDR3 covers 17 residues. CDR1 SGHTA and CDR2 FQGTGA come from the germline V gene.